Listed below are T cell receptor beta chains from one sample, sequenced in a study of blood T cell repertoires in COVID-19. Measured with immunoSEQ multiplex PCR; TCRdb has only the in-frame clones, and not every one. In the table there are around 160,000 clones, about four fifths of which are singletons. The sample was peripheral blood. The source is a human donor with acute or convalescent COVID-19. The donor label of this sample is uncertain. CDR3s include the opening cysteine and the closing phenylalanine or tryptophan. Fields, in order: V gene, CDR3 length, clone size, CDR3 protein. The size of a clone is reported for some rows only, either as once, few or many, or as a class for expanded clones.

>TRBV6-5|15|NA
CASNRYGGVTDTQYF
>TRBV11-3|13|NA
CASSFLGTAEAFF
>TRBV10-2|16|few
CASTEGGTGKQNTQYF
>TRBV3-1/TRBV3-2|12|NA
CASSHQFNEQFF
>TRBV2|16|NA
CASSPQGATSTDTQYF
>TRBV19|13|few
CASSIDLNSPLHF
>TRBV14|13|NA
CASSQDLGLDYTF
>TRBV5-6|13|NA
CASSFAGPPEAFF
>TRBV11-2|15|NA
CASSVRQGWAETQYF
>TRBV9|14|NA
CASSADRGNYGYTF
>TRBV4-1|13|NA
CASSTQGASEAFF
>TRBV15|13|few
CATNPGGHNGYTF
>TRBV7-9|13|NA
CASSSDSGGGYTF
>TRBV3-1/TRBV3-2|13|few
CASSLLNTGELFF
>TRBV5-6|15|NA
CASSTGQGWQETQYF
>TRBV5-1|13|NA
CASSLDRRAGYTF
>TRBV2|12|NA
CASTPGEYEQYF
>TRBV10-1|16|NA
CASSEFEGALYNEQFF
>TRBV27|15|NA
CASSLHRGQGGELFF
>TRBV3-1/TRBV3-2|14|NA
CASSLSGTYNEQYF
>TRBV12-3/TRBV12-4|9|NA
CASIHRSFF
>TRBV4-1|13|NA
CASRKAGEETQYF
>TRBV2|15|NA
CASARGEGGWTEAFF
>TRBV15|14|NA
CATSRGTFNEKLFF
>TRBV19|13|NA
CASSIERNSPLHF
>TRBV27|12|NA
CASSPTGPAQYF
>TRBV29-1|15|NA
CSALSGEADSEKLFF
>TRBV14|14|NA
CASSHGTGDYEQYF
>TRBV12-3/TRBV12-4|13|once
CASSLAGHNEQFF
>TRBV6-6|13|NA
CASSQTGTKGYTF
>TRBV3-1/TRBV3-2|14|NA
CASSPTRQGYSAFF
>TRBV9|14|NA
CASSDRQGNSPLHF
>TRBV11-1|14|NA
CASSFMTVSYEQYF
>TRBV2|15|NA
CASTPGGLDTDTQYF
>TRBV4-1|14|NA
CASSQEPGGSEAFF